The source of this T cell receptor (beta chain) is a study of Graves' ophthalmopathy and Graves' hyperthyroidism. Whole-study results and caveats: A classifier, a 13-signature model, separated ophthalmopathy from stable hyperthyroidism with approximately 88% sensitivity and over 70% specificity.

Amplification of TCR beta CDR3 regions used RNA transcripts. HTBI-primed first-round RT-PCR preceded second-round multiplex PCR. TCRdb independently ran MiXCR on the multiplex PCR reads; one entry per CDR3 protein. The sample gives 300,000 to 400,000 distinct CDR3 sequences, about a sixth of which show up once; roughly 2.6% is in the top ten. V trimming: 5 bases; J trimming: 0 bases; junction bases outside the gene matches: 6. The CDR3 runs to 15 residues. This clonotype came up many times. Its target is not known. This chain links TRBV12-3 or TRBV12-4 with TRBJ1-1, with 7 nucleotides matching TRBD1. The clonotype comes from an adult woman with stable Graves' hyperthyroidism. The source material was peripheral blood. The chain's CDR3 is CASSPTGEVNTEAFF. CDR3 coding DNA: TGTGCCAGCAGTCCTACAGGGGAAGTGAACACTGAAGCTTTCTTT.